This T cell receptor (beta chain) was retrieved from a study of T-cell reconstitution after alpha-beta-depleted transplantation in children listed by TCRdb under 2016. Context from the whole study: Using TCR repertoire profiling, the study quantitatively followed how T-cell immune reconstitution unfolded in children after TCRalphabeta/CD19-depleted allogeneic hematopoietic cell transplantation.

Ten or more counts support this clonotype. It lacks a known antigen. No per-base quality is available; no much larger clone lies one base away. CDR1 and CDR2 are drawn from the germline V gene: SGHRS, YFSETQ. The V end gives up 4 bases and the J end 2 bases, leaving 4 bases in the junction not matched to a gene. Including the terminal cysteine and phenylalanine, the CDR3 comprises 14 residues. Just CDR3 DNA is preserved here, 42 bases in frame from base 1. To prepare the library, PCR was applied. TCRdb shows the sequencer as Illumina HiSeq 2500. TCR library preparation used molecular barcoding, with unique molecular identifiers applied to normalize quantification of the TCRbeta repertoire. TCRdb reran the public reads through fastp at Q25 and MiXCR, keeping productive beta chains. Entries that share a CDR3 protein sequence are merged under the most common genes and DNA. The sample has about 830,000 distinct CDR3 sequences on record, 16% of them singletons. The top ten constitute around 5.3% of the sample.

Findings and caveats that apply to the study as a whole: In some patients, the high TCRbeta diversity seen at day 60 was put down to recipient T cells and intrathymic progenitors that had survived conditioning. The apparently early alphabetaT-cell count recovery about two months after transplant was reportedly dependent on only several hundred rapidly expanded clones derived from non-depleted graft cells. Hyperexpanded clone frequencies declined over subsequent months; after one year, T-cell counts and TCRbeta diversity were mostly attributed to newly produced T cells.

The treatment or condition label for this specimen denotes: allogeneic hematopoietic cell transplantation with graft depleted of TCRalphabeta T cells and CD19 B cells. TCRalphabeta/CD19-depleted allogeneic hematopoietic cell grafts were given to the transplant recipients, all of whom were children. The sequences come from PBMCs, mostly from graft donor cells, collected 360 days after TCRalphabeta/CD19-depleted stem cell transplant. The chain is encoded by TRBV5-1 joined to TRBJ2-7; 9 bases in the junction line up with TRBD2. The sequence was collected from a male patient younger than 18 who had a stem cell transplant for acute lymphoblastic leukemia, so the T cells may come from the graft donor. The CDR3 amino acid sequence is: CASSRAGGPYEQYF. The nucleotide sequence is TGCGCCAGCAGCCGAGCGGGAGGCCCCTACGAGCAGTACTTC.